These 29 T cell receptor beta chains share one sample of origin, sequenced in a study of cytomegalovirus exposure and HLA in healthy donors. PCR used 60 Vbeta primers and 13 Jbeta primers. Assay: immunoSEQ multiplex PCR; the TCRdb copy retains only in-frame clones and omits some. The sample has some 200,000 clones, 82% seen once. The specimen sequenced was PBMCs. These receptor sequences come from a woman aged 18-29 years in good health and CMV-seronegative.

The chain has TRBV6-1 and TRBJ1-5; 10 bases align to TRBD1. Germline CDR1 reads MNHNS; CDR2 reads SASEGT. This CDR3 spans 15 amino acids. V shed 4 bases, J shed 4 bases, and the junction held 4 bases outside the gene matches. The CDR3 DNA reads as TGTGCCAGCAGTGGGCGGACAGGGGGAAATCAGCCCCAGCATTTT. This gives the protein CASSGRTGGNQPQHF.

This clone showed up just once. V usage is TRBV30 and J usage is TRBJ2-3; a possible D gene is TRBD1 (6 bases). Trimming left V 5 bases short and J 0 bases short, with 6 bases between. This CDR3 contains 12 residues. Germline V gene data show CDR1 as GTSNPN and CDR2 as SVGIG (reference sequence). CDR3 loop: CAWGQSTDTQYF. CDR3 nucleotide sequence: TGTGCCTGGGGACAGAGCACAGATACGCAGTATTTT.

In its sample, this clone was seen once. This chain joins TRBV28 and TRBJ1-1; D might be TRBD1 (6 bases). The CDR3 sequence is 16 residues long. The V and J ends lost 3 bases and 1 base respectively, with 15 bases between them. The germline CDR1 and CDR2 sequences are MDHEN and SYDVKM. In DNA, the CDR3 is TGTGCCAGCAGTTTCCCCCTTTGGGGACAGAACACTGAAGCTTTCTTT. Translated, it gives CASSFPLWGQNTEAFF.

The V call is TRBV28, the J call TRBJ1-5; 11 bases are shared with TRBD1. CDR3 length: 18 residues. The V and J ends lost 5 bases and 0 bases, in that order; junction bases with no gene match: 9. Germline loops: CDR1 MDHEN, CDR2 SYDVKM. CDR3 residues: CASSGGQGVPYSNQPQHF. CDR3 bases: TGTGCCAGCAGTGGGGGACAGGGGGTCCCCTATAGCAATCAGCCCCAGCATTTT. The complete variable domain, with remaining parts taken from reference TRBV28 and TRBJ1-5, reads DVKVTQSSRYLVKRTGEKVFLECVQDMDHENMFWYRQDPGLGLRLIYFSYDVKMKEKGDIPEGYSVSREKKERFSLILESASTNQTSMYLCASSGGQGVPYSNQPQHFGDGTRLSIL.

This clone was detected once. This sequence joins TRBV19 and TRBJ2-7, with D possibly TRBD2 on 5 matching bases. This CDR3 is 15 amino acids long. Germline V gives CDR1 LNHDA, CDR2 SQIVND (reference sequence). V was cut by 6 bases and J by 5 bases, with 20 bases left in between. The CDR3 sequence: CASSHVAPGINEQYF. The DNA of the CDR3 is TGTGCCAGTAGCCACGTTGCGCCGGGAATCAACGAGCAGTACTTC.

The chain has TRBV27 and TRBJ1-3; unclear D gene. CDR3 length: 15 amino acids. The V gene's germline CDR1 is MNHEY and CDR2 SMNVEV (reference sequence). Between the trimmed V and J ends, which lost 0 bases and 8 bases, there was a span of 14 bases. The CDR3 DNA reads TGTGCCAGCAGTTTATCGGTGCCATCGGGAGACACCATATATTTT. Its protein product is CASSLSVPSGDTIYF.

The chain recombines TRBV28 with TRBJ1-5, with D unresolved. Germline CDR1 is MDHEN and CDR2 is SYDVKM. The CDR3 is made up of 14 amino acids. V gave up 10 bases and J gave up 2 bases, with 15 bases separating them. The CDR3: CATSQRSGNQPQHF. The CDR3 nucleotides read TGTGCCACCTCCCAGCGCAGCGGCAATCAGCCCCAGCATTTT.

This clone has only a few counts. The rearrangement joins TRBV5-1 to TRBJ2-3; D not certain. The CDR3 contains 16 residues. Germline CDR1 is SGHRS and CDR2 is YFSETQ. Between the trimmed V and J ends, which lost 0 bases and 2 bases, there was a span of 13 bases. CDR3 amino acids: CASSLGPPGFTDTQYF. The CDR3 region has the DNA TGCGCCAGCAGCTTGGGGCCGCCAGGATTCACAGATACGCAGTATTTT.

The genes are TRBV2 and TRBJ2-7, with TRBD2 identical over 8 bases. CDR3 length: 15 residues. J lost 0 bases, V lost 7 bases, and 8 bases had no gene match. Germline V CDR1 and CDR2: SNHLY, FYNNEI. The CDR3, as DNA: TGTGCCAGCATGCGGGCTAGCGGGTACTCCTACGAGCAGTACTTC. Encoded protein: CASMRASGYSYEQYF. The full variable domain, its missing parts supplied by reference TRBV2 and TRBJ2-7, is EPEVTQTPSHQVTQMGQEVILRCVPISNHLYFYWYRQILGQKVEFLVSFYNNEISEKSEIFDDQFSVERPDGSNFTLKIRSTKLEDSAMYFCASMRASGYSYEQYFGPGTRLTVT.

The rearrangement uses TRBV4-2 and TRBJ1-1; 11 bases match TRBD1. CDR3 length: 15 amino acids. Trimming removed 3 bases from V and 5 bases from J; junction bases left unmatched: 5. The germline gives CDR1 LGHNA, CDR2 YNFKEQ. The CDR3 loop reads CASSQDRGLRTEAFF. For the CDR3, the DNA is TGTGCCAGCAGCCAGGACAGGGGGCTGAGGACTGAAGCTTTCTTT.

As DNA, the CDR3 is TGCAGCGTGGGGGGGTGGGCAGTTCAAGAGACCCAGTACTTC. As protein: CSVGGWAVQETQYF. The chain couples TRBV29-1 to TRBJ2-5, with 7 positions matching TRBD2. Germline V gene lookup returns CDR1 SQVTM and CDR2 ANQGSEA. This CDR3 has 14 residues. After removal of 6 bases from V and 2 bases from J, the junction contained 9 bases not matched to a gene.

The CDR3 bases are TGTGCCAGCAGCCTAACAGGCTCCTATAATTCACCCCTCCACTTT. Translated: CASSLTGSYNSPLHF. V and J are TRBV7-9 and TRBJ1-6; TRBD1 might be the D (5 bases). This CDR3 is built from 15 residues. V was trimmed by 5 bases and J by 0 bases, leaving 8 bases between them. Looked up from germline, CDR1 is SEHNR and CDR2 is FQNEAQ (reference sequence).

The chain links TRBV25-1 to TRBJ1-5; tentatively, D is TRBD1 (6 bases). Germline V gives CDR1 MGHDK, CDR2 SYGVNS. V dropped 4 bases and J dropped 1 base, with 8 bases sitting between them. The CDR3 is 14 amino acids. CDR3 DNA: TGTGCCAGCAGTGCTACAGGGAGCAATCAGCCCCAGCATTTT. This sequence encodes CASSATGSNQPQHF. The whole variable domain, remainder taken from reference TRBV25-1 and TRBJ1-5, is EADIYQTPRYLVIGTGKKITLECSQTMGHDKMYWYQQDPGMELHLIHYSYGVNSTEKGDLSSESTVSRIRTEHFPLTLESARPSHTSQYLCASSATGSNQPQHFGDGTRLSIL.

The V and J genes are TRBV5-1 and TRBJ1-1, with D unresolved. The CDR3 is 16 amino acids. The V gene's germline CDR1 is SGHRS and CDR2 YFSETQ. The V end was cut by 7 bases, the J end by 6 bases, with 25 bases between. CDR3 loop: CASSPTVRSNLPEAFF. The CDR3 coding sequence is TGCGCCAGCTCCCCAACCGTCAGGTCCAACCTTCCTGAAGCTTTCTTT.

This chain links TRBV19 with TRBJ2-1, with 10 bases identical to TRBD2. The CDR3 is 15 residues long. J lost 3 bases, V lost 6 bases, and 5 bases had no gene match. The V gene's germline CDR1 is LNHDA and CDR2 SQIVND (reference sequence). CDR3 amino acids: CASSPGLAFYNEQFF. The CDR3 coding sequence is TGTGCCAGTAGCCCGGGACTAGCGTTCTACAATGAGCAGTTCTTC.

For the CDR3, the DNA is TGCAGCGCTGAGGACAGGGAAGATAACTATGGCTACACCTTC. It translates to CSAEDREDNYGYTF. The genes are TRBV29-1 and TRBJ1-2; 8 nucleotides line up with TRBD1. Looked up from germline, CDR1 is SQVTM and CDR2 is ANQGSEA. The CDR3 length is 14 residues. J was trimmed by 1 base and V by 7 bases; bases with no gene match: 8.

The CDR3 protein is CASSLGQGTNSPLHF. CDR3 sequence (DNA): TGTGCCAGCAGCTTGGGACAGGGGACGAATTCACCCCTCCACTTT. J is TRBJ1-6 and V is TRBV11-3, with TRBD1 matching 10 bases. V was clipped by 3 bases and J by 7 bases; unmatched bases: 3. CDR1 SGHNT and CDR2 YENEEA come from the germline V gene. The CDR3 sequence is 15 residues long.

The chain uses TRBV27 and TRBJ2-5, with 13 bases identical to TRBD2. Trimming cost V 4 bases and J 4 bases; bases outside gene matches: 6. Germline V CDR1 and CDR2: MNHEY, SMNVEV (reference sequence). The CDR3 contains 16 residues. The chain's CDR3 is CASSSRTSGSAETQYF. CDR3 nucleotide sequence: TGTGCCAGCAGTTCCCGGACTAGCGGGAGTGCAGAGACCCAGTACTTC.

The rearrangement uses TRBV2 and TRBJ2-5; TRBD2 aligns across 13 bases. This CDR3 spans 15 amino acids. Germline assignment: CDR1 SNHLY and CDR2 FYNNEI. The V segment lost 6 bases and the J segment 4 bases; nucleotides outside the gene matches: 5. The CDR3 DNA reads TGTGCCAGCAGGAAAACTAGCGGGAGGGGAGAGACCCAGTACTTC. Protein sequence: CASRKTSGRGETQYF.

The rearrangement joins TRBV15 to TRBJ2-7, with TRBD2 as a possible D gene (5 bases). The V gene lost 0 bases and the J gene lost 3 bases, with 12 bases spanning the gap. Germline CDR1 and CDR2: LNHNV and YYDKDF (reference sequence). This CDR3 is built from 15 residues. CDR3 in DNA: TGTGCCACCAGCAGAGAGCGAGGGCAAAGCTACGAGCAGTACTTC. Its translation: CATSRERGQSYEQYF. Full variable domain (remainder filled in from reference TRBV15 and TRBJ2-7): DAMVIQNPRYQVTQFGKPVTLSCSQTLNHNVMYWYQQKSSQAPKLLFHYYDKDFNNEADTPDNFQSRRPNTSFCFLDIRSPGLGDTAMYLCATSRERGQSYEQYFGPGTRLTVT.

The chain combines TRBV28 with TRBJ1-2; TRBD1 matches at 12 bases. The junction had 7 bases not matched to a gene; V was cut back by 4 bases and J by 4 bases. Germline V gives CDR1 MDHEN, CDR2 SYDVKM. The CDR3 totals 16 residues. As DNA, the CDR3 is TGTGCCAGCAGTTGGGGACAGGGGGCGGGTGGCTATGGCTACACCTTC. Translated, it gives CASSWGQGAGGYGYTF.

V gene TRBV7-8 combines with J gene TRBJ2-7; 14 positions match TRBD2. The CDR3 is 15 residues long. Trimming removed 5 bases from V and 7 bases from J; junction bases left unmatched: 7. Germline loops: CDR1 SGHVS, CDR2 FQNEAQ. The CDR3 DNA is TGTGCCAGCAGCCCCGGGACTAGCGGGAGACCTGAGCAGTACTTC. Protein product: CASSPGTSGRPEQYF.

This chain connects TRBV7-6 to TRBJ1-2; TRBD1 matches at 7 bases. J was trimmed by 5 bases and V by 4 bases; bases with no gene match: 10. There are 15 residues in the CDR3. Germline CDR1 SGHVS, CDR2 FNYEAQ. CDR3 nucleotides: TGTGCCAGCAGCTCCGGGACAGTCAAGCCTTATGGCTACACCTTC. It yields the protein CASSSGTVKPYGYTF.

This chain uses TRBV30 with TRBJ1-1; 9 positions agree with TRBD1. The CDR3 length is 14 residues. Losses at the gene ends were 0 bases for V and 5 bases for J; bases not matched to a gene: 4. Germline V gene data show CDR1 as GTSNPN and CDR2 as SVGIG (reference sequence). The CDR3 sequence is CAWSVGQGRTEAFF. For the CDR3, the DNA is TGTGCCTGGAGTGTGGGACAGGGAAGAACTGAAGCTTTCTTT.

The chain carries TRBV7-2 and TRBJ2-1; D remains unclear. Germline lookup yields CDR1 SGHTA and CDR2 FQGNSA. V was cut by 1 base and J by 0 bases, with 7 bases left in between. This CDR3 has 15 residues. The CDR3 bases are TGTGCCAGCAGCTTAGAGCTGAGCTCCTACAATGAGCAGTTCTTC. Protein sequence: CASSLELSSYNEQFF.

V gene TRBV6-6 combines with J gene TRBJ1-5; D remains unclear. V lost 5 bases and J 3 bases, leaving 14 bases between the germline ends. The CDR3 has 15 residues. The germline gives CDR1 MNHNY, CDR2 SVGAGI (reference sequence). CDR3 sequence: CASSSGILDNQPQHF. The CDR3 DNA reads TGTGCCAGCAGTAGCGGGATTTTAGACAATCAGCCCCAGCATTTT.

The J gene is TRBJ1-1, the V gene TRBV10-3; D is perhaps TRBD1 (6 bases). V shed 0 bases and J shed 8 bases, with 13 bases lying between them. The CDR3 loop spans 14 amino acids. Looked up from germline, CDR1 is ENHRY and CDR2 is SYGVKD. The chain's CDR3 is CAISESGTRAEAFF. In DNA, the CDR3 is TGTGCCATCAGTGAGTCCGGGACACGGGCCGAAGCTTTCTTT.

This sequence joins TRBV4-2 and TRBJ1-2; D is perhaps TRBD1 (6 bases). V was trimmed by 0 bases and J by 4 bases, leaving 21 bases between them. The CDR3 runs 18 residues. CDR1 LGHNA and CDR2 YNFKEQ come from the germline V gene. In DNA form, the CDR3 reads TGTGCCAGCAGCCAAGATTTCCAATTGAGGGGGGGTAGCTATGGCTACACCTTC. Translated: CASSQDFQLRGGSYGYTF.

This rearrangement joins TRBV2 to TRBJ2-5; TRBD1 matches 8 bases. Germline trimming cut 2 bases from V and 1 base from J; bases unmatched to any gene: 6. Germline CDR1 is SNHLY and CDR2 is FYNNEI. This CDR3 contains 16 residues. CDR3 sequence: CASSEIGTGLQETQYF. CDR3 in DNA: TGTGCCAGCAGTGAAATTGGGACAGGACTCCAAGAGACCCAGTACTTC.